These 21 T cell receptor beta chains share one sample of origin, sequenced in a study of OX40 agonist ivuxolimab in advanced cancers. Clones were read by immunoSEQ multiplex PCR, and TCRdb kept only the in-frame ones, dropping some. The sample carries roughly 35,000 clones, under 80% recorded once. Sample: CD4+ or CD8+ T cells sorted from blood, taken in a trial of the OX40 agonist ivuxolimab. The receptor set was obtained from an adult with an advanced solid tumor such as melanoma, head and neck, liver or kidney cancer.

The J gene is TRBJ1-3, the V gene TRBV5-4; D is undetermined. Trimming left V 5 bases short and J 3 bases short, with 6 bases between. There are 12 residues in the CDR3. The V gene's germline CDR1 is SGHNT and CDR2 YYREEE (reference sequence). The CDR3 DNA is TGTGCCAGCAGTCTTAGTGGAAACACCATATATTTT. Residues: CASSLSGNTIYF.

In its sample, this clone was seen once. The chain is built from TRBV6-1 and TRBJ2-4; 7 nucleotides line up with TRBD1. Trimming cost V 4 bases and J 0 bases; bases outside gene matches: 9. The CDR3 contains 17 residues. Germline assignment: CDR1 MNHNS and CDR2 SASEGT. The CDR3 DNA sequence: TGTGCCAGCAGTGTGCCGGGACAGCTTCTAGCCAAAAACATTCAGTACTTC. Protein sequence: CASSVPGQLLAKNIQYF.

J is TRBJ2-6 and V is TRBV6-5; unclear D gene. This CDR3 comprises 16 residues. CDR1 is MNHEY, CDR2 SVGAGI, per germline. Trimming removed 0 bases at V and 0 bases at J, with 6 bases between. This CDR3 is CASSYSGYSGANVLTF. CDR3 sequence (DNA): TGTGCCAGCAGTTACTCGGGTTACTCTGGGGCCAACGTCCTGACTTTC.

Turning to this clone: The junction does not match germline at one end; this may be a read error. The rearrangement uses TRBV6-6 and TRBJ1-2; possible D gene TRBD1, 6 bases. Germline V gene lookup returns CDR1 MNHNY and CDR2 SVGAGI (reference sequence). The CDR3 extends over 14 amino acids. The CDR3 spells CAISADSRPYGYTF. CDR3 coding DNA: TGTGCCATCAGTGCGGACAGCCGCCCCTATGGCTACACCTTC.

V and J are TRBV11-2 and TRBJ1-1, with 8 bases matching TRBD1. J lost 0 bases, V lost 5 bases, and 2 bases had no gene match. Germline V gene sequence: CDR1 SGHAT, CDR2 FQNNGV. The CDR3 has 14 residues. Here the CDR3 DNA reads TGTGCCAGCAGCCAGGACAGGGTGAACACTGAAGCTTTCTTT. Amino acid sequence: CASSQDRVNTEAFF. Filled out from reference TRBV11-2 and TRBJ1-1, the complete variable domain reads EAGVAQSPRYKIIEKRQSVAFWCNPISGHATLYWYQQILGQGPKLLIQFQNNGVVDDSQLPKDRFSAERLKGVDSTLKIQPAKLEDSAVYLCASSQDRVNTEAFFGQGTRLTVV.

As DNA, the CDR3 is TGTGCCATCAGTCAGGGGGCGAAGAACACTGAAGCTTTCTTT. This gives the protein CAISQGAKNTEAFF. This chain links TRBV10-3 with TRBJ1-1, with 8 bases lining up with TRBD1. Germline CDR1 ENHRY, CDR2 SYGVKD. This CDR3 is built from 14 residues. Trimming took 5 bases from V and 1 from J; bases not matched to a gene: 3.

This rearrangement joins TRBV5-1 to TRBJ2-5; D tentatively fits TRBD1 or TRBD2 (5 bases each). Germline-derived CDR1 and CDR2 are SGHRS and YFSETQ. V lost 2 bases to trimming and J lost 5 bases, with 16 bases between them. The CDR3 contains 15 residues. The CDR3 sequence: CASSFTTAEGETQYF. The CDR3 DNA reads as TGCGCCAGCAGCTTCACGACAGCCGAGGGGGAGACCCAGTACTTC.

For the CDR3, the DNA is TGTGCCAGCAGTGACCACAGTAAATCCTACAATGAGCAGTTCTTC. Residues: CASSDHSKSYNEQFF. This sequence joins TRBV6-4 and TRBJ2-1; D call uncertain. V was trimmed by 2 bases and J by 1 base, leaving 9 bases between them. Germline V gives CDR1 MRHNA, CDR2 SNTAGT. The CDR3 has 15 residues.

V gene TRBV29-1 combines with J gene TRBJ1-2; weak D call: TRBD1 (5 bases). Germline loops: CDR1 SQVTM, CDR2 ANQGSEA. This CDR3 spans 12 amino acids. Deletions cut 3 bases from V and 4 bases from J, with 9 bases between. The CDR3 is CSVDWGTYGYTF. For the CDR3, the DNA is TGCAGCGTTGATTGGGGGACCTATGGCTACACCTTC.

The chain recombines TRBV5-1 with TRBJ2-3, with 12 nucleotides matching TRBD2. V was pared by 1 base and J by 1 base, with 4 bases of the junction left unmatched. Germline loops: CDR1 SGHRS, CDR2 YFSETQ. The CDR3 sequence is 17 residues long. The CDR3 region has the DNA TGCGCCAGCAGCTTGTCCCTAGCGGGGGGGGGCACAGATACGCAGTATTTT. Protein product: CASSLSLAGGGTDTQYF.

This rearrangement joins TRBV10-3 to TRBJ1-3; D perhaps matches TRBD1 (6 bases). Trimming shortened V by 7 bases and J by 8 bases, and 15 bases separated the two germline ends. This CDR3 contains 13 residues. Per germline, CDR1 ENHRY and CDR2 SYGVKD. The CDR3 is CAIKSGGGDTIYF. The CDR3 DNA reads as TGTGCCATCAAGTCTGGGGGGGGCGACACCATATATTTT.

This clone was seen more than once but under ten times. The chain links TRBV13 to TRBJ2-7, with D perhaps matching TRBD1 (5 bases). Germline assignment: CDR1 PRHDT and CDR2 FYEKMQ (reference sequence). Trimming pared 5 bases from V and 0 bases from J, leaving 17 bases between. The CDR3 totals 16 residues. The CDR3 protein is CASSEMTDRSSYEQYF. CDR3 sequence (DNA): TGTGCCAGCAGCGAAATGACTGACAGAAGCTCCTACGAGCAGTACTTC.

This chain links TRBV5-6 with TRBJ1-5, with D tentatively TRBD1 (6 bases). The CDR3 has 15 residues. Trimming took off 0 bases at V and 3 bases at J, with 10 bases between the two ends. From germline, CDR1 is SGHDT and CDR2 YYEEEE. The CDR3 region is CASSLGQANNQPQHF. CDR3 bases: TGTGCCAGCAGCTTGGGACAGGCCAACAATCAGCCCCAGCATTTT.

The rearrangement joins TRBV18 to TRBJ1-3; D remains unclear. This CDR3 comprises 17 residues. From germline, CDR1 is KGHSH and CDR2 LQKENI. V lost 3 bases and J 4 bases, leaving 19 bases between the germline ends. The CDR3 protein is CASSPFLEVPSGNTIYF. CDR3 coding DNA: TGTGCCAGCTCACCGTTTTTGGAAGTCCCCTCGGGAAACACCATATATTTT.

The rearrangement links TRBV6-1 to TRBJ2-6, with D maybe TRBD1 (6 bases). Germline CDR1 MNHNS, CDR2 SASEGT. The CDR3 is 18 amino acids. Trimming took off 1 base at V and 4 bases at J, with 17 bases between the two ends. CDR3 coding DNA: TGTGCCAGCAGTGAAGTTTTCGGGACAAATAGGGGGGCCAACGTCCTGACTTTC. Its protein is CASSEVFGTNRGANVLTF.

The CDR3 is CASSTTSGGANVLTF. CDR3 DNA: TGTGCCAGCAGCACGACCAGTGGAGGGGCCAACGTCCTGACTTTC. The V call is TRBV5-6, the J call TRBJ2-6; D is unclear. The CDR3 has 15 amino acids. With 4 bases removed from V and 4 bases from J, the gap between germline ends came to 12 bases. The germline V gene has CDR1 SGHDT and CDR2 YYEEEE.

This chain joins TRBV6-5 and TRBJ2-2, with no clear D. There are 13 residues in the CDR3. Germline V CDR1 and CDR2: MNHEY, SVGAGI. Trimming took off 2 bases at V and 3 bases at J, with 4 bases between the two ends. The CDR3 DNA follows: TGTGCCAGCAGTTACACCCACACCGGGGAGCTGTTTTTT. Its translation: CASSYTHTGELFF.

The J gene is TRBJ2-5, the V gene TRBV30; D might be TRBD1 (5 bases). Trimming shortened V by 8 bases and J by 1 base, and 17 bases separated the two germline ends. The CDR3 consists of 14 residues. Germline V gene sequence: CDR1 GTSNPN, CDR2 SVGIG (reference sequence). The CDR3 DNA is TGTGCCAGTCGGACGTGGGGCCTCCAAGAGACCCAGTACTTC. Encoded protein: CASRTWGLQETQYF.

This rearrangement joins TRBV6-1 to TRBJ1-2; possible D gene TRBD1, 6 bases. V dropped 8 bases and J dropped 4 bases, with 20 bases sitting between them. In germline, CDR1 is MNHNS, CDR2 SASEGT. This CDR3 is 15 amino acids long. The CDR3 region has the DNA TGTGCCAGCCTCCAAGCCTCGCAAGGGGGCTATGGCTACACCTTC. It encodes CASLQASQGGYGYTF.

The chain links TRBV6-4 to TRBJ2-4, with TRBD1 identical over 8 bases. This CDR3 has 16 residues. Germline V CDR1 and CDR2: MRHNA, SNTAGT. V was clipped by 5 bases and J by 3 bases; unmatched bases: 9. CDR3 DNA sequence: TGTGCCAGCAGTCCTGGACAGGGAGTGGACAAAAACATTCAGTACTTC. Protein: CASSPGQGVDKNIQYF.

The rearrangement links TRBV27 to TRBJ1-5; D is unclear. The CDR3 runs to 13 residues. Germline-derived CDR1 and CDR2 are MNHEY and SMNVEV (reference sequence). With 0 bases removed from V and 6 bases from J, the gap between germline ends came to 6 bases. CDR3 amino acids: CASSLSNIQPQHF. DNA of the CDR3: TGTGCCAGCAGTTTATCGAACATTCAGCCCCAGCATTTT.